The 20 T cell receptor beta chains reported below all come from one sample, sequenced in a study of cytomegalovirus exposure and HLA in healthy donors. Amplification used 60 Vbeta primers and 13 Jbeta primers. Sequencing was performed with immunoSEQ multiplex PCR; in TCRdb, only in-frame clones are kept and a portion is missing. The data hold 100,000 to 130,000 clones, with approximately 79% observed a single time. Source material: PBMCs. The source is a woman aged 40-49 years in good health and CMV-seropositive.

V is TRBV19 and J is TRBJ1-2, with D perhaps matching TRBD1 (6 bases). Germline-derived CDR1 and CDR2 are LNHDA and SQIVND (reference sequence). Trimming took off 1 base at V and 9 bases at J, with 12 bases between the two ends. This CDR3 has 13 amino acids. Written as DNA, the CDR3 is TGTGCCAGTAGTATAGGGACAGAAGTGAGCTACACCTTC. Translating it yields CASSIGTEVSYTF.

The chain combines TRBV5-1 with TRBJ2-1, with TRBD1 matching 7 bases. The germline CDR1 and CDR2 sequences are SGHRS and YFSETQ. The V segment lost 5 bases and the J segment 12 bases; nucleotides outside the gene matches: 14. The CDR3 is made up of 14 amino acids. The CDR3 sequence: CASSPETGLGRQFF. DNA of the CDR3: TGCGCCAGCAGTCCAGAGACAGGGTTGGGTCGGCAGTTCTTC.

The V gene is TRBV7-9, the J gene TRBJ1-1; no clear D. V gave up 5 bases and J gave up 0 bases, with 7 bases separating them. Germline V gene lookup returns CDR1 SEHNR and CDR2 FQNEAQ (reference sequence). This CDR3 comprises 13 residues. The CDR3 nucleotides are TGTGCCAGCAGCAACGACATGAACACTGAAGCTTTCTTT. Its translation: CASSNDMNTEAFF.

The rearrangement uses TRBV6-5 and TRBJ1-2; the D is unclear. Trimming pared 5 bases from V and 7 bases from J, leaving 17 bases between. This CDR3 spans 14 amino acids. Per germline, CDR1 MNHEY and CDR2 SVGAGI. The CDR3: CASSRGQVISGYTF. Here the CDR3 DNA reads TGTGCCAGCAGTCGAGGGCAGGTGATCAGTGGCTACACCTTC.

V usage is TRBV6-5 and J usage is TRBJ2-1; D is perhaps TRBD1 (6 bases). Trimming pared 2 bases from V and 8 bases from J, leaving 13 bases between. This CDR3 region has 14 residues. Germline V CDR1 and CDR2: MNHEY, SVGAGI. In DNA, the CDR3 is TGTGCCAGCAGTTACAACAGGGAGTACGATGAGCAGTTCTTC. Its protein product is CASSYNREYDEQFF.

The rearrangement links TRBV4-3 to TRBJ2-3; D may be TRBD2 (6 bases). The CDR3 loop spans 16 amino acids. With 5 bases removed from V and 3 bases from J, the gap between germline ends came to 18 bases. From germline, CDR1 is LGHNA and CDR2 YSLEER. CDR3 nucleotides: TGCGCCAGCAGCACAAACGAGGCGGGGTTAACAGATACGCAGTATTTT. Its translation is CASSTNEAGLTDTQYF.

The V call is TRBV5-6, the J call TRBJ1-3; no clear D gene. CDR3 length equals 13 residues. V was clipped by 0 bases and J by 9 bases, with 10 bases between them. The V gene's germline CDR1 is SGHDT and CDR2 YYEEEE. CDR3 in amino acids: CASSLEALGTIYF. The CDR3 DNA reads as TGTGCCAGCAGCTTGGAGGCACTAGGCACCATATATTTT.

The chain's CDR3 is CAWRYGSVGAQHF. In DNA form, the CDR3 reads TGTGCCTGGAGGTATGGGTCCGTCGGGGCCCAGCATTTT. V gene TRBV30 combines with J gene TRBJ1-5; D is ambiguous. V lost 3 bases and J lost 11, with 17 bases in between. In germline, CDR1 is GTSNPN, CDR2 SVGIG (reference sequence). The CDR3 runs 13 residues.

The V and J genes are TRBV7-2 and TRBJ2-7, with D hard to call. The V end was cut by 6 bases, the J end by 3 bases, with 12 bases between. This CDR3 region has 13 residues. Germline CDR1 and CDR2: SGHTA and FQGNSA. The CDR3 loop is CASSRSVVYEQYF. The CDR3 coding sequence is TGTGCCAGCAGTCGGTCGGTAGTCTACGAGCAGTACTTC.

The chain combines TRBV4-3 with TRBJ2-2; 13 bases fit TRBD2. V was pared by 4 bases and J by 2 bases, with 10 bases of the junction left unmatched. The CDR3 runs to 19 residues. Germline CDR1 is LGHNA and CDR2 is YSLEER. The CDR3 region is CASSPQTSGGAFNTGELFF. CDR3 coding DNA: TGCGCCAGCAGCCCACAAACTAGCGGGGGGGCATTCAACACCGGGGAGCTGTTTTTT.

The V and J genes are TRBV10-2 and TRBJ2-5; D might be TRBD2 (6 bases). Trimming took 7 bases from V and 4 from J, leaving 16 bases between them. Germline V gene data show CDR1 as WSHSY and CDR2 as SAAADI. This CDR3 contains 14 residues. The CDR3: CASNGAGGTETQYF. Here the CDR3 DNA reads TGCGCCAGCAACGGAGCTGGAGGGACAGAGACCCAGTACTTC.

The rearrangement uses TRBV19 and TRBJ1-5; D uncertain. CDR3 size: 15 residues. From germline, CDR1 is LNHDA and CDR2 SQIVND (reference sequence). V lost 3 bases, J lost 2 bases, and 11 bases lay in between. The CDR3 loop is CASSITSGGNQPQHF. CDR3 in DNA: TGTGCCAGTAGTATTACCTCCGGGGGCAATCAGCCCCAGCATTTT.

A word on this clone: The sample has other DNA sequences that encode this CDR3 too. The V call is TRBV9, the J call TRBJ1-1, with D possibly being TRBD1 (5 bases). Germline lookup yields CDR1 SGDLS and CDR2 YYNGEE. Trimming stripped 1 base from V and 1 base from J, with 5 bases between. CDR3 length: 13 amino acids. Here the CDR3 DNA reads TGTGCCAGCAGCGTAACAGGGAACACTGAAGCTTTCTTT. It encodes CASSVTGNTEAFF.

The chain uses TRBV5-1 and TRBJ2-7; D unclear. The CDR3 runs to 14 residues. The V gene lost 0 bases and the J gene lost 0 bases, with 7 bases spanning the gap. CDR1 SGHRS and CDR2 YFSETQ come from the germline V gene. CDR3 coding DNA: TGCGCCAGCAGCTTGGCGGGTAACTCCTACGAGCAGTACTTC. Translation gives CASSLAGNSYEQYF.

The CDR3 is CASSIQGAQNTGELFF. The CDR3 nucleotides are TGTGCCAGCAGCATCCAGGGGGCACAGAACACCGGGGAGCTGTTTTTT. The chain is built from TRBV7-2 and TRBJ2-2; 8 bases align to TRBD1. Looked up from germline, CDR1 is SGHTA and CDR2 is FQGNSA. The CDR3 loop spans 16 amino acids. Unmatched junction bases numbered 6, after V lost 5 bases and J lost 1 base.

The rearrangement joins TRBV6-5 to TRBJ1-2, with 8 bases aligning to TRBD1. The CDR3 runs to 15 residues. The germline gives CDR1 MNHEY, CDR2 SVGAGI. The ends lost 0 bases at V and 3 bases at J; junction bases unmatched: 3. CDR3 protein: CASSYSPGGYYGYTF. The CDR3 nucleotides read TGTGCCAGCAGTTACTCGCCAGGGGGCTACTATGGCTACACCTTC.

Regarding this clone: One junction end disagrees with the germline gene, perhaps due to a read error. The V and J genes are TRBV10-3 and TRBJ1-2; D perhaps matches TRBD1 (5 bases). The CDR3 spans 14 residues. The germline CDR1 and CDR2 sequences are ENHRY and SYGVKD. This CDR3 is CAIRDSPTNSGYTF. Here the CDR3 DNA reads TGTGCCATCAGAGACAGTCCAACCAACTCTGGCTACACCTTC.

The V gene is TRBV6-1, the J gene TRBJ1-1; the D is unclear. This CDR3 spans 13 amino acids. CDR1 MNHNS and CDR2 SASEGT come from the germline V gene. Between the trimmed V and J ends, which lost 5 bases and 3 bases, there was a span of 10 bases. CDR3 bases: TGTGCCAGCAGTCCTTCGAGTTACACTGAAGCTTTCTTT. Translation: CASSPSSYTEAFF.

This clone was counted between two and nine times. The gene calls are TRBV19 and TRBJ1-1; TRBD1 matches at 8 bases. J lost 5 bases, V lost 10 bases, and 9 bases had no gene match. This CDR3 comprises 13 residues. Per germline, CDR1 LNHDA and CDR2 SQIVND (reference sequence). CDR3 bases: TGTGCCACAACGACAGGGGCGAGGACTGAAGCTTTCTTT. Residues: CATTTGARTEAFF.

This clone was detected only a few times. The chain joins TRBV20-1 to TRBJ1-1; D not certain. V gave up 8 bases and J gave up 3 bases, with 7 bases separating them. The CDR3 is 10 amino acids. Per germline, CDR1 DFQATT and CDR2 SNEGSKA (reference sequence). CDR3: CSLYDTEAFF. CDR3 DNA: TGCAGTCTCTATGACACTGAAGCTTTCTTT.